This T cell receptor beta chain was found in a study of monozygotic twins with inflammatory bowel disease. Points from the study as a whole: IBD patients shared fewer clonotypes with other individuals than healthy twins, especially patients with disease activity signs.

A remark on this clonotype: Its antigen remains unidentified.

TCRdb re-called the 5' RACE reads; every CDR3 protein appears as one record, without DNA. Its table lists some 150,000 distinct CDR3 sequences. The CDR3 contains 15 residues. Germline V gene data show CDR1 as DFQATT and CDR2 as SNEGSKA (reference sequence). The sequenced material came from blood. This TCR was recovered from a human donor with ulcerative colitis or Crohn's disease, or a healthy co-twin of an affected twin (not recorded which). The chain links TRBV20-1 to TRBJ1-1. The CDR3 spells CSARGQGGTNTEAFF.